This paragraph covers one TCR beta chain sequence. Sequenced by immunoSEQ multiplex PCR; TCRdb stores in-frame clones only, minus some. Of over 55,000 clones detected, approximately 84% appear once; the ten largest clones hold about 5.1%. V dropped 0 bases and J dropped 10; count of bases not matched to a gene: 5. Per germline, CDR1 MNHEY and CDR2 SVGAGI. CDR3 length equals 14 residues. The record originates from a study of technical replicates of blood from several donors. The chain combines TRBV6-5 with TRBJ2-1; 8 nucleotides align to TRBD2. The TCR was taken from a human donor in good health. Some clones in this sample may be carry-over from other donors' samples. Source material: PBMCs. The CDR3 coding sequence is TGTGCCAGCAGTTACTCGGGACTAGACGGGGAGCAGTTCTTC. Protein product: CASSYSGLDGEQFF.